This T cell receptor (beta chain) was identified during a study of OX40 agonist ivuxolimab in advanced cancers. About the study: Six ivuxolimab dose levels, 0.01 to 10 mg/kg, were given intravenously every 2 weeks. Points from the study as a whole: Researchers report that CD8+ T cells had, on average, more expanded clones than CD4+.

A word on this clone: Its antigen is currently unknown.

The CDR3 is made up of 15 amino acids. CDR1 is SEHNR and CDR2 is FQNEAQ in the germline V gene (reference sequence). V dropped 5 bases and J dropped 2 bases, with 15 bases sitting between them. Sequencing was performed with immunoSEQ multiplex PCR; in TCRdb, only in-frame clones are kept and a portion is missing. The data contain 20,000 or so clones, about 88% of them seen just once; the ten biggest clones take up 34%. The sample here was CD4+ or CD8+ T cells sorted from blood, taken in a trial of the OX40 agonist ivuxolimab. V and J are TRBV7-9 and TRBJ2-5; D possibly corresponds to TRBD1 (5 bases). The source of this sequence is an adult with an advanced solid tumor such as melanoma, head and neck, liver or kidney cancer. CDR3 amino acids: CASSPPGPLQETQYF. The CDR3 DNA follows: TGTGCCAGCAGCCCCCCAGGGCCCTTGCAAGAGACCCAGTACTTC.